This T cell receptor beta chain was captured in a study of blood T cell repertoires in COVID-19. Study-wide context: The samples span acute and convalescent COVID-19 from the United States, Italy and Spain. Sources were T cells, B-cell-depleted T cells, or PBMCs; the material itself was cDNA or gDNA.

Original handling: Nucleated cell number was recorded as an estimate derived from reference gene primer amplification. TCRdb's table, derived via immunoSEQ multiplex PCR, lists solely in-frame clones and lacks some. V and J calls plus clone size are reproduced from that table; the DNA served to infer D and trimming. Of roughly 100,000 clones in the sample, 81% were seen once. The TCR was taken from a woman between 65 and 79 years old with acute or convalescent COVID-19. Material: peripheral blood.

CDR3 sequence reads: CATSDIYGTGAYEQYF. In nucleotides, the CDR3 is TGTGCCACCAGTGACATCTACGGGACAGGGGCCTACGAGCAGTACTTC. This chain uses TRBV24-1 with TRBJ2-7; 10 bases align to TRBD1. Looked up from germline, CDR1 is KGHDR and CDR2 is SFDVKD. This CDR3 spans 16 amino acids. With V trimmed by 4 bases and J by 2 bases, 7 bases remained unmatched.